This T cell receptor beta chain was documented in a study of OX40 agonist ivuxolimab in advanced cancers. Study-wide context: In this cohort, patients received ivuxolimab, an agonistic anti-OX40 (CD134) antibody. Those enrolled were roughly 85% male, with a mean age of approximately 60 years and ages from 23 to 79.

Regarding this clone: Its antigen is unknown.

Trimming removed 4 bases from V and 7 bases from J, with 15 bases in between. Germline CDR1 is SGHNT and CDR2 is YYREEE (reference sequence). The CDR3 has 13 residues. The table came from immunoSEQ multiplex PCR; TCRdb's copy has only in-frame clones and leaves some out. The sample carries 25,000 to 30,000 clones, around nine tenths recorded once. Overall study findings and caveats: Clonal expansion among partial responders at 0.1-3.0 mg/kg ranked near the lowest. At 0.1 to 3.0 mg/kg, CD4+ and CD8+ blood T cells expanded clonally by week 6.

The material sequenced was CD4+ or CD8+ T cells sorted from blood, taken in a trial of the OX40 agonist ivuxolimab. The clonotype originates from an adult with an advanced solid tumor such as melanoma, head and neck, liver or kidney cancer. The chain has TRBV5-4 and TRBJ2-7; D may be TRBD2 (6 bases). The CDR3 protein is CASSGDPAGEQYF. As DNA, the CDR3 is TGTGCCAGCAGCGGCGACCCGGCGGGGGAGCAGTACTTC.